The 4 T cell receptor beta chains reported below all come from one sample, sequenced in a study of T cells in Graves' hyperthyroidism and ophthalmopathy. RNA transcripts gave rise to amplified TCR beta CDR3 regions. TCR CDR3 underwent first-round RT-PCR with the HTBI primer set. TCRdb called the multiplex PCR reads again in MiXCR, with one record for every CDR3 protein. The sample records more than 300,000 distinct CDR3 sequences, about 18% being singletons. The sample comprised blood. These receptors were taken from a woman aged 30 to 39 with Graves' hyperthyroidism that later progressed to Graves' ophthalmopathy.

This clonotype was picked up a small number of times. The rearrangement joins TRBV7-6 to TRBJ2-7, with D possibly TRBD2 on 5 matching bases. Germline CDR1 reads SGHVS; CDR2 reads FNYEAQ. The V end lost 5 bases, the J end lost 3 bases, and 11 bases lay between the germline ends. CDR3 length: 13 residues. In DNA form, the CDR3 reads TGTGCCAGCAGCCCCAGCCGGGACTACGAGCAGTACTTC. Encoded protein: CASSPSRDYEQYF.

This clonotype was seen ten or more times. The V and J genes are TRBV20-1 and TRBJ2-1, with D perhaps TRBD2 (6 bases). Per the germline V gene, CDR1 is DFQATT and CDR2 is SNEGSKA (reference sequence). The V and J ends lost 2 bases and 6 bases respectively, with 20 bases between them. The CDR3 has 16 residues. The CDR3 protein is CSARPRGSGFLNEQFF. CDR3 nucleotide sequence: TGCAGTGCTAGACCACGGGGTAGCGGATTCCTCAATGAGCAGTTCTTC.

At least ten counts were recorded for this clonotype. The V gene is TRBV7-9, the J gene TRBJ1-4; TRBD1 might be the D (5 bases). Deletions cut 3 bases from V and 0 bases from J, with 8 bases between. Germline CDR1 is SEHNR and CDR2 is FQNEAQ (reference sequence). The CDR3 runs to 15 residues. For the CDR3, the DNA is TGTGCCAGCAGCTTGGGGACTGCAACTAATGAAAAACTGTTTTTT. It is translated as CASSLGTATNEKLFF.

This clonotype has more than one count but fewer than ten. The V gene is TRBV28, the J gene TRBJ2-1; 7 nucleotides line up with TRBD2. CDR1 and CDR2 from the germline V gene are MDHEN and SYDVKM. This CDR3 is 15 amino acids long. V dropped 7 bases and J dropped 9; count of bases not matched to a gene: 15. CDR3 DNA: TGTGCCAGCACCACTTGGGGGGACTACTTAGGTGAGCAGTTCTTC. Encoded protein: CASTTWGDYLGEQFF.